This TCR beta chain was observed in a study of blood T cell repertoires in COVID-19. Study-wide context: T cells, B-cell-depleted T cells, or PBMCs provided the cDNA or gDNA that served as material.

This CDR3 comprises 11 residues. The V gene's germline CDR1 is SGHNT and CDR2 YENEEA. Remarks on this clone: A read error may account for a junction end that differs from germline.

Study processing details: Amplification of reference gene primers provided the estimated nucleated cell counts. Profiled with immunoSEQ multiplex PCR; TCRdb holds only in-frame clones, not every one. V and J calls and clone size are given by that table; D and trimming were obtained from the DNA. The data hold around 140,000 clones, with more than 70% observed a single time. The specimen sequenced was peripheral blood. The clonotype originates from a woman in her sixties or seventies with acute or convalescent COVID-19. This chain joins TRBV11-3 and TRBJ2-7; tentatively, D is TRBD1 (5 bases). This CDR3 reads CASSRAGHLSF. The CDR3 nucleotides are TGTGCCAGCAGCCGAGCAGGGCATCTGAGCTTC.